This T cell receptor beta chain was documented in a study of CD8 T cells in ankylosing spondylitis. Study findings and constraints: Significantly higher representation of disease-linked clones was reported for matched ankylosing spondylitis synovial fluid. CD8+ disease-linked clones were present at relatively low frequencies in blood.

CDR3 size: 17 residues. V lost 1 base, J lost 3 bases, and 18 bases lay in between. Germline V lookup: CDR1 MNHEY, CDR2 SVGAGI. MiXCR was run by TCRdb on the 5' RACE reads, yielding one entry per CDR3 protein. The sample records about 350,000 distinct CDR3 sequences, 20% to 25% being singletons. This clonotype was seen a few times. What it binds is unknown. The chain links TRBV6-5 to TRBJ2-5, with a possible D match to TRBD2 (7 bases). This receptor was identified in a male donor with ankylosing spondylitis or in good health (not recorded which). Source material: blood, either unsorted or a sorted T cell fraction (not recorded which). The CDR3 is CASSYWKGGGAKETQYF. In nucleotides, the CDR3 is TGTGCCAGCAGTTACTGGAAGGGGGGGGGCGCGAAAGAGACCCAGTACTTC.